The sequence of this T cell receptor (beta chain) was determined in a study of blood T cell repertoires in COVID-19 (dated by TCRdb to the early 2020s). Concerning the study at large: The collaborator samples originated in the United States, Italy and Spain and spanned the acute and convalescent phases of COVID-19. Where available, HLA class I and class II types were taken from metadata supplied by the sample provider and were not determined by assay-based typing. The samples were drawn from the first 160 participants of the ongoing ImmuneRACE study and from 1,254 subjects provided by 6 global collaborators. Subjects who had been exposed to COVID-19, were actively infected with it, or had recovered from it provided the deeply sampled blood TCRbeta repertoires that made up the dataset. The sample metadata nearly always contained a de-identified subject ID, COVID-19 status, age in years and sex. The repertoires were released in a freely available public database intended as a resource for research on the immune response to SARS-CoV-2. The material from the prospective study consisted of cDNA or gDNA derived from T cells, B-cell-depleted T cells, or PBMCs.

Collaborating institutions collected whole blood in K2EDTA tubes following their own protocols. For TCRbeta analysis, collaborators shipped samples as frozen whole blood, isolated PBMCs, or DNA extracted from either of those sample types. Results and caveats for the whole study, not just this receptor: The quantity of clinical and demographic metadata differed by source and by participant and was supplied without curation.

The V and J ends are trimmed by 1 base and 5 bases, leaving 11 bases between them. The CDR3 starts with the cysteine, ends with the phenylalanine, and has 14 residues. The read is trimmed to its CDR3 DNA, 42 bases read in frame from base 1. CDR1 and CDR2 were assigned from the germline V gene (reference sequence) as SEHNR and FQNEAQ. In regard to this clone: No antigen is known for it. Per-base qualities were not stored, and no clone one base away is much larger.

The immunoSEQ Assay, a bias-controlled multiplex PCR, was used to amplify TCRbeta CDR3 regions from genomic DNA. In the paper's pipeline: Nucleated cell counts per sample were estimated from amplification of reference gene primers within the assay. To quantify the absolute abundance of each unique TCRbeta CDR3 rearrangement, sequence reads were collapsed and filtered. For each sample, productive Simpson clonality was calculated as the square root of Simpson's diversity index across productive rearrangements. TCRdb obtained this table from immuneACCESS and retained in-frame rearrangements with V and J assigned. These tables miss some clones; where compared with another copy, unresolved V genes account for less than half of the shortfall, and the remainder is unexplained. V, J and clone size are those of that table, while D and trimming were read from the DNA. Here the sample has under 95,000 clones; 70% to 90% occur a single time. Almost 5.5% of the sample comes from the top ten.

The clonotype comes from a man between 60 and 75 years old with acute or convalescent COVID-19. Sequenced: peripheral blood. This receptor chain uses TRBV7-9 and TRBJ2-5; the D gene is possibly TRBD2, with 5 bases matching. The sequenced DNA: TGTGCCAGCAGCTTAGAACGGGGTATCGAGACCCAGTACTTC. This translates into CASSLERGIETQYF.